Listed here is a single T cell receptor (beta chain). Its antigen is not known. This PCR relied on a set of 60 Vbeta primers and 13 Jbeta primers. The assay was immunoSEQ multiplex PCR, and TCRdb's table has in-frame clones only and misses some. Among 150,000 to 200,000 clones listed, around 81% were seen once. The source of the sample is a study of cytomegalovirus exposure and HLA in healthy donors. Notes on the study in general: In the analysis, some V segments, TRBV6-2 and TRBV6-3 included, were excluded as indistinguishable.

The germline CDR1 and CDR2 sequences are MDHEN and SYDVKM. V was clipped by 2 bases and J by 6 bases, with 7 bases between them. The CDR3 covers 12 residues. The source is a man in his thirties or forties in good health and CMV-seronegative. Specimen: PBMCs. This sequence joins TRBV28 and TRBJ1-2, with D perhaps TRBD1 (5 bases). The CDR3 coding sequence is TGTGCCAGCAGTTTACGGGGGAATGGCTACACCTTC. It is translated as CASSLRGNGYTF.